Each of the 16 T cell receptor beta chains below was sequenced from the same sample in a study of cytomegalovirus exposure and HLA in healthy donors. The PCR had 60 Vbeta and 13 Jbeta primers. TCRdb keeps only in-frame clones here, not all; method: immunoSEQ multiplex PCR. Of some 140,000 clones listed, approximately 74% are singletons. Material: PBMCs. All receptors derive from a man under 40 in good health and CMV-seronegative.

The CDR3 nucleotides are TGTGCCAGCAGCTTAGGAGACAGGGGTCGTCAGCCCCAGCATTTT. Its translation is CASSLGDRGRQPQHF. The rearrangement links TRBV7-9 to TRBJ1-5, with TRBD1 identical over 8 bases. Trimming at V came to 1 base and at J to 6 bases, leaving 5 bases not matched to a gene. Germline V CDR1 and CDR2: SEHNR, FQNEAQ (reference sequence). The CDR3 spans 15 residues.

CDR3 sequence reads: CARSQQKTGGKYFTGELFF. CDR3 sequence (DNA): TGTGCCAGAAGCCAACAGAAGACAGGTGGAAAATATTTCACCGGGGAGCTGTTTTTT. The genes are TRBV5-3 and TRBJ2-2, with D possibly matching TRBD1 (6 bases). TRBV5-3 carries the ORF label, with uncertain function. The CDR3 length is 19 residues. Trimming pared 4 bases from V and 4 bases from J, leaving 26 bases between.

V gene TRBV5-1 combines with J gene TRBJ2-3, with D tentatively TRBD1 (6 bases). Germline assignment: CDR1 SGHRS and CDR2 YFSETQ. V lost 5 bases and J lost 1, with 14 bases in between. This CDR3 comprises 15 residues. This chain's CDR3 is CASRPRGEGTDTQYF. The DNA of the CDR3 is TGCGCCAGCAGACCCAGGGGAGAGGGCACAGATACGCAGTATTTT.

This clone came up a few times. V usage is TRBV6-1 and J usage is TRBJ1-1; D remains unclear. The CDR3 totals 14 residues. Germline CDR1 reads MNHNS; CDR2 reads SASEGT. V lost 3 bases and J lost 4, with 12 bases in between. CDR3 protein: CASSEEGGITEAFF. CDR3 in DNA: TGTGCCAGCAGTGAGGAAGGAGGGATCACTGAAGCTTTCTTT.

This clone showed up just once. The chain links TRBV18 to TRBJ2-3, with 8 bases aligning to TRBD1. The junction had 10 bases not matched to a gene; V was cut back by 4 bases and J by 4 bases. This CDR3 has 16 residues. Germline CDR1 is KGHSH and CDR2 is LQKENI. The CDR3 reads CASSLRGQVGADTQYF. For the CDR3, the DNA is TGTGCCAGCTCACTAAGGGGACAGGTGGGCGCAGATACGCAGTATTTT. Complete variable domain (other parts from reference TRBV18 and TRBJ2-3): NAGVMQNPRHLVRRRGQEARLRCSPMKGHSHVYWYRQLPEEGLKFMVYLQKENIIDESGMPKERFSAEFPKEGPSILRIQQVVRGDSAAYFCASSLRGQVGADTQYFGPGTRLTVL.

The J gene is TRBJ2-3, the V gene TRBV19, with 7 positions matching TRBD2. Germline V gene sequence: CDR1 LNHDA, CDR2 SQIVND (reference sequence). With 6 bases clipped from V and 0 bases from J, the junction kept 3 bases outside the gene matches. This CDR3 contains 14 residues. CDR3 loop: CASRRGTSTDTQYF. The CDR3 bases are TGTGCCAGTAGGCGGGGGACTAGCACAGATACGCAGTATTTT.

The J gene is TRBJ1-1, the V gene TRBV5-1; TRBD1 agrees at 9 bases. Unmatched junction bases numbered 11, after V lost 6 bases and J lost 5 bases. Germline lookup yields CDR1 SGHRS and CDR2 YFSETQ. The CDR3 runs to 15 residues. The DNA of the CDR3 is TGCGCCAGCACGGCGACCGGGACAGGGCTGACTGAAGCTTTCTTT. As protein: CASTATGTGLTEAFF.

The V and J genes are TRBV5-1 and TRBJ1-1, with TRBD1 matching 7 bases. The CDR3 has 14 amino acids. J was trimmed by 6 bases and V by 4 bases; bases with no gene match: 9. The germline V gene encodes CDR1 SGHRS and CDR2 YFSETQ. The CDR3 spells CASSKDRVVAEAFF. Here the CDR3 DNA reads TGCGCCAGCAGCAAAGACAGGGTCGTGGCTGAAGCTTTCTTT.

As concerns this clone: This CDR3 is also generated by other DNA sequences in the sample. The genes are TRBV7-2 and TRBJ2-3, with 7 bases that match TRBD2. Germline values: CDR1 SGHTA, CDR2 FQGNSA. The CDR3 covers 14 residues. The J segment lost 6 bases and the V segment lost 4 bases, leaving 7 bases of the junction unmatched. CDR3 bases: TGTGCCAGCAGCTCCCAGGGAGCGGGGGATACGCAGTATTTT. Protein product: CASSSQGAGDTQYF.

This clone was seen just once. CDR3 in amino acids: CASSRGGAGLDTGELFF. DNA of the CDR3: TGTGCCAGCAGTCGGGGGGGGGCAGGCCTTGACACCGGGGAGCTGTTTTTT. This chain connects TRBV5-4 to TRBJ2-2; 8 bases are shared with TRBD2. V gave up 5 bases and J gave up 3 bases; unmatched junction bases: 12. Germline CDR1 SGHNT, CDR2 YYREEE (reference sequence). CDR3 length: 17 residues.

The CDR3 DNA sequence: TGTGCCTGGAGACGACAGATGAACACTGAAGCTTTCTTT. It yields the protein CAWRRQMNTEAFF. The rearrangement links TRBV30 to TRBJ1-1; D is perhaps TRBD1 (5 bases). V dropped 3 bases and J dropped 0 bases, with 8 bases sitting between them. This CDR3 has 13 residues. The V gene's germline CDR1 is GTSNPN and CDR2 SVGIG (reference sequence).

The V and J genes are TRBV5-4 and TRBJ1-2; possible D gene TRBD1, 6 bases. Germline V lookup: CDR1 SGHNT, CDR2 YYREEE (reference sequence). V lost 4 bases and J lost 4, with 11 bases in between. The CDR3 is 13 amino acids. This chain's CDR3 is CASSQPDSYGYTF. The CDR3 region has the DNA TGTGCCAGCAGCCAACCGGACAGCTATGGCTACACCTTC.

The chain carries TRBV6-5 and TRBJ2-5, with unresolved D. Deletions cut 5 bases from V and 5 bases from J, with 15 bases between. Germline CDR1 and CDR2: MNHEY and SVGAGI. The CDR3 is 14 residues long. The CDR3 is CASSRGHPRETQYF. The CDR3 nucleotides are TGTGCCAGCAGTCGTGGGCACCCCAGGGAGACCCAGTACTTC.

The CDR3 sequence is CASSLGERSPLHF. The CDR3 DNA is TGTGCCAGCAGTTTAGGGGAGCGATCACCCCTCCACTTT. The V call is TRBV27, the J call TRBJ1-6; no firm D call. This CDR3 is 13 amino acids long. CDR1 is MNHEY and CDR2 is SMNVEV in the germline V gene (reference sequence). The V gene lost 2 bases and the J gene lost 10 bases, with 9 bases spanning the gap.

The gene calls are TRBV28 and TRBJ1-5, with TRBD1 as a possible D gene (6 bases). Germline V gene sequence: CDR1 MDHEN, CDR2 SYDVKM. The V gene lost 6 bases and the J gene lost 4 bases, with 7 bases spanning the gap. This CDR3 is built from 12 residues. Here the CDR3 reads CASRTGNQPQHF. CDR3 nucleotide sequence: TGTGCCAGCAGGACAGGAAATCAGCCCCAGCATTTT.

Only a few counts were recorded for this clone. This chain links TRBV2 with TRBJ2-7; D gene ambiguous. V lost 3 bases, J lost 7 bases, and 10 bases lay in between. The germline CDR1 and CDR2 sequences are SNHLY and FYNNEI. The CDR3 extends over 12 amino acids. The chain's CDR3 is CASSDLPREQYF. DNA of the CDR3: TGTGCCAGCAGTGACCTCCCCCGTGAGCAGTACTTC. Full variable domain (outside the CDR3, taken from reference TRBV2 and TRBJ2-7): EPEVTQTPSHQVTQMGQEVILRCVPISNHLYFYWYRQILGQKVEFLVSFYNNEISEKSEIFDDQFSVERPDGSNFTLKIRSTKLEDSAMYFCASSDLPREQYFGPGTRLTVT.